The TCR beta chain under discussion was sequenced for a study of breast tumors, draining lymph nodes, adjacent tissues. Overall study results and limits: Tumors had less TCR diversity than lymph nodes, more than nontumor tissue.

Each CDR3 protein is one row after TCRdb ran MiXCR on the multiplex PCR reads. The profile covers fewer than 250,000 distinct CDR3 sequences, with approximately 29% appearing a single time and approximately 1.5% taken by the ten largest. This clonotype showed up many times. Its antigen is currently unknown. Axillary draining lymph nodes of breast cancer patients supplied the node samples. Trimming took 5 bases from V and 8 from J, leaving 15 bases between them. The CDR3 has 14 residues. The germline V gene encodes CDR1 SEHNR and CDR2 FQNEAQ (reference sequence). The rearrangement links TRBV7-9 to TRBJ1-4; D gene unclear. Sequencing used axillary lymph node tissue. The receptor was derived from a female donor with breast cancer. Some clones in this sample may be carry-over from other donors' samples. CDR3: CASSRTYLSEKLFF. The CDR3 bases are TGTGCCAGCAGCCGTACATATTTGAGCGAAAAACTGTTTTTT.